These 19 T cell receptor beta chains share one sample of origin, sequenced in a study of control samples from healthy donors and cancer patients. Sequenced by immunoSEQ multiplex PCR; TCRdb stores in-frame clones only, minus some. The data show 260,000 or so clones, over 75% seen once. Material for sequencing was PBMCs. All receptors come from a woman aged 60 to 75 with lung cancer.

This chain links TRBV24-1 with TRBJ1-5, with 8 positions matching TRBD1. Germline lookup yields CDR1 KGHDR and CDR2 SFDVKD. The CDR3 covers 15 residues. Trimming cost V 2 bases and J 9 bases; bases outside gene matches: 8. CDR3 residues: CATSDSDRGSRPQHF. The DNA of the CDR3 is TGTGCCACCAGTGATTCCGACAGGGGATCTCGGCCCCAGCATTTT.

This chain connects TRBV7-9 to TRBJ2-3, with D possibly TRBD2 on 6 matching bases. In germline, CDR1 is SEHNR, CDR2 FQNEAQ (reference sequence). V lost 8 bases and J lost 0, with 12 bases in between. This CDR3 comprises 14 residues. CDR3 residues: CASRREMSTDTQYF. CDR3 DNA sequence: TGTGCCAGCCGGAGGGAAATGAGCACAGATACGCAGTATTTT.

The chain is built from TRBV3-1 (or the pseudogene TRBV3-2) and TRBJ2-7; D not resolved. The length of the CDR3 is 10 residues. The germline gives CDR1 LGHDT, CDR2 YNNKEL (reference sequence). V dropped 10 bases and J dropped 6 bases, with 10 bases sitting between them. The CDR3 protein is CATPVPEQYF. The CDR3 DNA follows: TGTGCCACCCCGGTGCCCGAGCAGTACTTC.

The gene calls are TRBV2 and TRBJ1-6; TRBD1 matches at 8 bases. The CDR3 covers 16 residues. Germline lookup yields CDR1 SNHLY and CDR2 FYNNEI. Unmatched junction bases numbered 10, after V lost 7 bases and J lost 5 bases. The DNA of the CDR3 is TGTGCCAGCACCGCCCCCCCAGGGGGCGATAATTCACCCCTCCACTTT. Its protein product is CASTAPPGGDNSPLHF.

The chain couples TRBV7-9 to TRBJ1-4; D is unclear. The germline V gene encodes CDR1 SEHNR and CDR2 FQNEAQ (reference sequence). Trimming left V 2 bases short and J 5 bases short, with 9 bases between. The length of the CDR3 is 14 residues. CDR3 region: CASSLRSGNEKLFF. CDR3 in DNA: TGTGCCAGCAGCTTAAGGTCGGGGAATGAAAAACTGTTTTTT. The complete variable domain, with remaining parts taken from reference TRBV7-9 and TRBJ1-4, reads DTGVSQNPRHKITKRGQNVTFRCDPISEHNRLYWYRQTLGQGPEFLTYFQNEAQLEKSRLLSDRFSAERPKGSFSTLEIQRTEQGDSAMYLCASSLRSGNEKLFFGSGTQLSVL.

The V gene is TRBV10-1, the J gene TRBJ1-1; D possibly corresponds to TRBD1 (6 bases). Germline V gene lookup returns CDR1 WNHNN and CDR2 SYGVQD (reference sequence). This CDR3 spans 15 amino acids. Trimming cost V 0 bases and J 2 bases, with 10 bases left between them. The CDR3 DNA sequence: TGCGCCAGCAGTGAGTCGAGGGGGAGAAACACTGAAGCTTTCTTT. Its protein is CASSESRGRNTEAFF.

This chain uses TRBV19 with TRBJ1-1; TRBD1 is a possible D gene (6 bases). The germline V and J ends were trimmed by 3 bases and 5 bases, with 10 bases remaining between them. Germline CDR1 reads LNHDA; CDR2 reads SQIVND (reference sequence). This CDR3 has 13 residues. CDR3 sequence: CASSIRRGTEAFF. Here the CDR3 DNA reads TGTGCCAGTAGTATCCGCAGGGGAACTGAAGCTTTCTTT.

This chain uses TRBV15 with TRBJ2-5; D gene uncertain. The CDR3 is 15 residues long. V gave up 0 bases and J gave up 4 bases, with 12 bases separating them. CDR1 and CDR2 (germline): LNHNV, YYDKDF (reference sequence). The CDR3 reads CATSRDVLKGETQYF. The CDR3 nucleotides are TGTGCCACCAGCAGAGATGTATTGAAGGGAGAGACCCAGTACTTC.

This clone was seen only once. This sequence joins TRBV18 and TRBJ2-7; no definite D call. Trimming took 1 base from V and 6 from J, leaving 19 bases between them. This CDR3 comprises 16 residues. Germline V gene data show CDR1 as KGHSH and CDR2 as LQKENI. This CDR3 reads CASSPLPPSRGVEQYF. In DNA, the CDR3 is TGTGCCAGCTCACCACTCCCGCCGTCTCGTGGGGTCGAGCAGTACTTC.

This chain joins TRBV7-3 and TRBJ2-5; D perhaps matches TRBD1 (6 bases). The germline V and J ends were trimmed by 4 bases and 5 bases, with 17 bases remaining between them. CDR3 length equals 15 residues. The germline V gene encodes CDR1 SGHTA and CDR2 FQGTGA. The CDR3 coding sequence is TGTGCCAGCAGCTCCCAGGGGTTAGCCCGGGAGACCCAGTACTTC. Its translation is CASSSQGLARETQYF.

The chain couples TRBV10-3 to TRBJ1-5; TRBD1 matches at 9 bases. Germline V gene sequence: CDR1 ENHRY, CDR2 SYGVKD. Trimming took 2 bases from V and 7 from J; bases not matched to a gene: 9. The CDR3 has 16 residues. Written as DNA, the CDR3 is TGTGCCATCAGTGAGAGGGGACAGGGTGAGGGGCAGCCCCAGCATTTT. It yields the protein CAISERGQGEGQPQHF.

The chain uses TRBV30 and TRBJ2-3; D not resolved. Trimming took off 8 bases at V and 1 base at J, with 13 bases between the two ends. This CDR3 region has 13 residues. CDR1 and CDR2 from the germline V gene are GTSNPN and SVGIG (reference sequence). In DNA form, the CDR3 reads TGTGCCGGCGTCCCGGACGGCACAGATACGCAGTATTTT. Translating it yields CAGVPDGTDTQYF.

The CDR3 DNA sequence: TGCGCCAGCAGCTTGGTGGCGACAGGACGAAATGAGCAGTTCTTC. Translating gives CASSLVATGRNEQFF. The chain links TRBV5-1 to TRBJ2-1; the D gene is possibly TRBD1 (6 bases). Germline V gene lookup returns CDR1 SGHRS and CDR2 YFSETQ. Between the trimmed V and J ends, which lost 0 bases and 7 bases, there was a span of 14 bases. The CDR3 runs to 15 residues.

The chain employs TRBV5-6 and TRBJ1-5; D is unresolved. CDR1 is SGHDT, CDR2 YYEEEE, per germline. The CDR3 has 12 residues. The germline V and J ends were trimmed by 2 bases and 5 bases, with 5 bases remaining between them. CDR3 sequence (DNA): TGTGCCAGCAGCTTACCCGATCAGCCCCAGCATTTT. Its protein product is CASSLPDQPQHF.

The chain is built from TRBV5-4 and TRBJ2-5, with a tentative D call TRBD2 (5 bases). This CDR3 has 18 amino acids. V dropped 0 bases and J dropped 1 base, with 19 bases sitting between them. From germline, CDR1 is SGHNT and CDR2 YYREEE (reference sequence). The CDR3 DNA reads TGTGCCAGCAGCTTGGGTGTTGGCGGGCTACCGTCCCAAGAGACCCAGTACTTC. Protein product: CASSLGVGGLPSQETQYF.

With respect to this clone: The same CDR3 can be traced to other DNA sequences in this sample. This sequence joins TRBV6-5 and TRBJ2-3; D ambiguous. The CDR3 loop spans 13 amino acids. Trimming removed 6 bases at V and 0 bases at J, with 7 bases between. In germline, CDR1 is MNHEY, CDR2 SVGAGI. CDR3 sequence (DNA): TGTGCCAGCAGAGGACCAAGCACAGATACGCAGTATTTT. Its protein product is CASRGPSTDTQYF.

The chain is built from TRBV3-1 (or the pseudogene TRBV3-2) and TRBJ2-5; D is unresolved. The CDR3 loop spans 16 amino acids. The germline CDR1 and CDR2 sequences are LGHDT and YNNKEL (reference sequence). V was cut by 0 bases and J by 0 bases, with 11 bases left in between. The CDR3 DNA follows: TGTGCCAGCAGCCAAGATCTCGGCGGATACCAAGAGACCCAGTACTTC. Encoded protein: CASSQDLGGYQETQYF.

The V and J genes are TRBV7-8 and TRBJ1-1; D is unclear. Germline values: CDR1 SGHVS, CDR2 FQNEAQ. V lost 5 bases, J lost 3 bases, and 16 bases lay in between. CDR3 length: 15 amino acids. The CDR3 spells CASSEVRGYDTEAFF. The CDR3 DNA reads TGTGCCAGCAGCGAGGTTCGAGGGTATGACACTGAAGCTTTCTTT.

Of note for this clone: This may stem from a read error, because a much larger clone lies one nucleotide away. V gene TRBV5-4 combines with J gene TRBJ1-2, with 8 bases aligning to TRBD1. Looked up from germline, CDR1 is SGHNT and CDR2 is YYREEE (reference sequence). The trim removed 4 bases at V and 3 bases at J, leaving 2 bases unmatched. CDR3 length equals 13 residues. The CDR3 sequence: CASSPQGDYGYTF. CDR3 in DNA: TGTGCCAGCAGCCCACAGGGGGACTATGGCTACACCTTC.